This TCR beta chain originates from a study of blood T cell repertoires in COVID-19. About the research overall: Some COVID-19 samples were acute and others convalescent; all came from the United States, Italy and Spain.

V was trimmed by 4 bases and J by 1 base, leaving 16 bases between them. Per the germline V gene, CDR1 is LGHDT and CDR2 is YNNKEL (reference sequence). The CDR3 runs 16 residues. Study processing details: Amplification of reference gene primers provided the estimated nucleated cell counts. Method: immunoSEQ multiplex PCR; TCRdb's copy keeps in-frame clones and lacks some. V and J calls and clone size are given by that table; D and trimming were obtained from the DNA. The sample comprises tens of thousands of clones, approximately 90% of which are singletons, and 0.95% to 1.5% rests with the top ten.

The sequence derives from a woman aged 60 to 75 with acute or convalescent COVID-19. This chain links TRBV3-1 (or the pseudogene TRBV3-2) with TRBJ1-2; no clear D. Sequenced sample: peripheral blood. Here the CDR3 DNA reads TGTGCCAGCAGCCGCGTCTCGGGTTTCATTAACTATGGCTACACCTTC. Translating gives CASSRVSGFINYGYTF.